These T cell receptor beta chains were read from a single sample in a study of T-cell reconstitution after alpha-beta-depleted transplantation in children. TCRdb re-derived calls from the PCR reads in MiXCR, one entry per CDR3 protein. Of roughly 500,000 distinct CDR3 sequences listed, around 16% are singletons. Sample: PBMCs from the stem cell graft donor, taken from the stem cell graft. The origin of the receptors is a human donor who donated a stem cell graft to a child with acute lymphoblastic leukemia. The CDR3 runs from the conserved cysteine through the conserved F or W. A D gene is named only where the DNA matches it firmly. Size values are once, few and many counts, or a class for expanded clones, and some rows have none.

clone size,V gene,J gene,D gene,CDR3 protein,CDR3 DNA
.,TRBV3-1,TRBJ2-2,.,CASSHPGPNTGELFF,TGTGCCAGCAGCCACCCCGGCCCGAACACCGGGGAGCTGTTTTTT
.,TRBV18,TRBJ2-5,TRBD1,CASSPGQARRETQYF,TGTGCCAGCTCTCCGGGACAGGCAAGGAGAGAGACCCAGTACTTC
.,TRBV11-2,TRBJ1-4,.,CASSLFAGADEKLFF,TGTGCCAGCAGCTTATTCGCAGGGGCGGATGAAAAACTGTTTTTT
.,TRBV7-8,TRBJ2-2,.,CASSPPDSANTGELFF,TGTGCCAGCAGCCCCCCGGACAGCGCGAACACCGGGGAGCTGTTTTTT
.,TRBV5-1,TRBJ2-7,.,CASSLSQGVWYEQYF,TGCGCCAGCAGCTTGTCACAGGGTGTTTGGTACGAGCAGTACTTC
many,TRBV7-2,TRBJ2-7,.,CASSLGPTRTYEQYF,TGTGCCAGCAGCTTAGGACCGACTAGAACCTACGAGCAGTACTTC
.,TRBV7-8,TRBJ1-5,.,CASSLEQALVGNQPQHF,TGTGCCAGCAGCTTAGAACAGGCCCTAGTTGGCAATCAGCCCCAGCATTTT
once,TRBV10-3,TRBJ2-7,TRBD2,CAISDALAGFYEQYF,TGTGCCATCAGTGATGCCCTAGCGGGGTTCTACGAGCAGTACTTC
.,TRBV29-1,TRBJ1-1,.,CSVEWVYRAGVRNTEAFF,TGCAGCGTTGAATGGGTTTACAGGGCGGGAGTGAGGAACACTGAAGCTTTCTTT
.,TRBV10-2,TRBJ1-2,.,CASVASLGRGYTF,TGCGCCAGCGTCGCCTCTCTAGGTCGGGGCTACACCTTC
few,TRBV4-2,TRBJ1-2,.,CASSREGRGLYGYTF,TGTGCCAGCAGCCGAGAAGGGCGGGGTCTCTATGGCTACACCTTC
few,TRBV15,TRBJ2-1,.,CATSREEFRGPREQFF,TGTGCCACCAGCAGAGAAGAGTTCAGGGGTCCTCGTGAGCAGTTCTTC
.,TRBV25-1,TRBJ1-1,TRBD1,CASSLSGTGGTEAFF,TGTGCCAGCAGTCTATCCGGGACAGGGGGCACTGAAGCTTTCTTT
few,TRBV5-1,TRBJ2-3,.,CASSLADQSTDTQYF,TGCGCCAGCAGCTTGGCAGACCAAAGCACAGATACGCAGTATTTT
.,TRBV5-1,TRBJ2-2,TRBD2,CASRSAGPSGSLSTGELFF,TGCGCCAGCAGATCAGCGGGGCCTAGCGGGAGTTTGAGCACCGGGGAGCTGTTTTTT
.,TRBV24-1,TRBJ2-7,.,CATSDLGNDEQYF,TGTGCCACCAGTGATTTGGGGAACGACGAGCAGTACTTC
few,TRBV6-4,TRBJ2-1,.,CASSDGRYNEQFF,TGTGCCAGCAGTGACGGGCGGTACAATGAGCAGTTCTTC
.,TRBV20-1,TRBJ2-7,TRBD1,CSARTGALYEQYF,TGCAGTGCTAGGACAGGGGCCCTCTACGAGCAGTACTTC
.,TRBV20-1,TRBJ2-7,TRBD2,CSARAGGAHEQYF,TGCAGTGCTAGAGCCGGGGGGGCACATGAGCAGTACTTC
.,TRBV9,TRBJ1-2,TRBD1,CASSVGLAGGRGYTF,TGTGCCAGCAGCGTAGGGCTGGCAGGGGGAAGGGGCTACACCTTC
few,TRBV7-8,TRBJ2-1,.,CASSKRSSSYNEQFF,TGTGCCAGCAGCAAGCGGTCCAGCTCCTACAATGAGCAGTTCTTC
.,TRBV12-3/TRBV12-4,TRBJ2-1,.,CASRAGTAAGNEQFF,TGTGCCAGCAGGGCCGGGACGGCTGCCGGTAATGAGCAGTTCTTC
.,TRBV11-1,TRBJ2-7,.,CASSSDSLREQYF,TGTGCCAGCAGCTCGGACAGCCTTAGGGAGCAGTACTTC
many,TRBV7-2,TRBJ2-2,TRBD2,CASSKGLVNSGELFF,TGTGCCAGCAGCAAGGGACTAGTCAATTCCGGGGAGCTGTTTTTT
few,TRBV7-8,TRBJ2-1,.,CASSRGLTGGNEQFF,TGTGCCAGCAGCCGCGGACTAACTGGGGGCAATGAGCAGTTCTTC
.,TRBV2,TRBJ2-3,TRBD2,CASSGPEAGGPADTQYF,TGTGCCAGCAGTGGTCCTGAAGCGGGAGGGCCCGCAGATACGCAGTATTTT
few,TRBV28,TRBJ2-5,.,CASSSQQFTDQETQYF,TGTGCCAGCAGTTCCCAACAGTTCACGGACCAAGAGACCCAGTACTTC
.,TRBV25-1,TRBJ2-1,TRBD1,CASSELDRVTYNEQFF,TGTGCCAGCAGTGAATTAGACAGGGTTACCTACAATGAGCAGTTCTTC
.,TRBV20-1,TRBJ1-2,.,CSASRNREMSYTF,TGCAGTGCAAGCAGGAACAGGGAGATGAGCTACACCTTC
.,TRBV12-3/TRBV12-4,TRBJ2-1,.,CASNPHTGTSYNEQFF,TGTGCCAGCAATCCCCACACCGGGACTTCCTACAATGAGCAGTTCTTC
few,TRBV18,TRBJ2-7,.,CASSPPGRALMSYEQYF,TGTGCCAGCTCACCACCGGGACGGGCCCTCATGTCCTACGAGCAGTACTTC
.,TRBV27,TRBJ2-6,.,CASKGRGSPLGANVLTF,TGTGCCAGCAAGGGTAGGGGAAGCCCCCTTGGGGCCAACGTCCTGACTTTC
few,TRBV12-3/TRBV12-4,TRBJ2-7,.,CASSFSLYEQYF,TGTGCCAGCAGTTTCAGCCTATACGAGCAGTACTTC
many,TRBV5-1,TRBJ2-7,TRBD1,CASATGGGYEQYF,TGCGCCAGCGCCACAGGGGGCGGATACGAGCAGTACTTC
.,TRBV30,TRBJ1-4,.,CAWSRTTASNEKLFF,TGTGCCTGGAGTCGAACGACAGCCTCTAATGAAAAACTGTTTTTT